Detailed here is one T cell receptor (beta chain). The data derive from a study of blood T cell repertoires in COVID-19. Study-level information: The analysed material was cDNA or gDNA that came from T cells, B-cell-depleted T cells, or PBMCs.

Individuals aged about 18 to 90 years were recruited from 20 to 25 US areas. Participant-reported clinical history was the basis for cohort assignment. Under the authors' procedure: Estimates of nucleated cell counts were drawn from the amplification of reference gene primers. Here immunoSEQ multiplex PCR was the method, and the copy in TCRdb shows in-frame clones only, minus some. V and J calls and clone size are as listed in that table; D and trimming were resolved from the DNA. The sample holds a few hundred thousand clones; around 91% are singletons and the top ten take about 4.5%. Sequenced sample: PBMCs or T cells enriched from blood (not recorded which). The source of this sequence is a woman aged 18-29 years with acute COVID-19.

In DNA form, the CDR3 reads TGTGCCACCTCTGGAGGGTACAACTATGGCTACACCTTC. Translating it yields CATSGGYNYGYTF. This chain links TRBV30 with TRBJ1-2, with unresolved D. Germline V gene data show CDR1 as GTSNPN and CDR2 as SVGIG (reference sequence). The CDR3 covers 13 residues. V was pared by 8 bases and J by 2 bases, with 15 bases between.